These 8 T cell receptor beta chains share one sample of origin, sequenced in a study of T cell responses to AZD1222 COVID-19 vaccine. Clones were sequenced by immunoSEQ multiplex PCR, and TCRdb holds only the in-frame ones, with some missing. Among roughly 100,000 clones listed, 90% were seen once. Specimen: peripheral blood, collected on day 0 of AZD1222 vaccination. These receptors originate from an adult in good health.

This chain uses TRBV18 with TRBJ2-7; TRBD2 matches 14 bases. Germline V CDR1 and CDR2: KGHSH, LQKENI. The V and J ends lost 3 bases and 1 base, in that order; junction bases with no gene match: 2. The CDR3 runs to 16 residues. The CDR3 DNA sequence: TGTGCCAGCTCACCCCGGACTAGCGGGGGGTCCTACGAGCAGTACTTC. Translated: CASSPRTSGGSYEQYF.

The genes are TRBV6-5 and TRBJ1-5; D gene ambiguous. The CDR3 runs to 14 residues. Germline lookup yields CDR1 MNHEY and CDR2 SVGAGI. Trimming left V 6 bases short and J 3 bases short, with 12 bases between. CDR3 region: CASSITAANQPQHF. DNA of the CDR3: TGTGCCAGCAGCATAACAGCGGCCAATCAGCCCCAGCATTTT.

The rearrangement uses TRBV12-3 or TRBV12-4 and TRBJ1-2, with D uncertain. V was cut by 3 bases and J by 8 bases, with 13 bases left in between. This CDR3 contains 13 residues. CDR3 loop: CASSLEENTGYTF. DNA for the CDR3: TGTGCCAGCAGTTTGGAAGAGAACACGGGCTACACCTTC.

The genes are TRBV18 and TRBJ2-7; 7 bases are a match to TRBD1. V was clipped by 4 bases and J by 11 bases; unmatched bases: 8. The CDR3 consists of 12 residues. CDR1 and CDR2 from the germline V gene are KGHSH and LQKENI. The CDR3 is CASSLETGAEYF. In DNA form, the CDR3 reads TGTGCCAGCTCACTAGAAACAGGGGCCGAGTACTTC.

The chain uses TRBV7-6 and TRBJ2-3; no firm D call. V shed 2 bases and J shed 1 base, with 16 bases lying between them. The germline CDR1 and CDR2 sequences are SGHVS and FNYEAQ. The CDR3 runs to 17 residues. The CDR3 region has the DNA TGTGCCAGCAGCTTATCCCCCCCGGGCGGCGGCACAGATACGCAGTATTTT. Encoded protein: CASSLSPPGGGTDTQYF.

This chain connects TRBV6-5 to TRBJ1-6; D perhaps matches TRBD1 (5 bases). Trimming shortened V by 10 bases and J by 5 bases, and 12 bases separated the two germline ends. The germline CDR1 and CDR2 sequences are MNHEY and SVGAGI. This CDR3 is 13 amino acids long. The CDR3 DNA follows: TGTGCCACCTCTGACAGAGATAATTCACCCCTCCACTTT. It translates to CATSDRDNSPLHF.

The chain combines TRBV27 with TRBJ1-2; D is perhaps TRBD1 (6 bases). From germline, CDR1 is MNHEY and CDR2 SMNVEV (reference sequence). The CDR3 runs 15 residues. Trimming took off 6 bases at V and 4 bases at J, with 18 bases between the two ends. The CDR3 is CASSRQAPEGYGYTF. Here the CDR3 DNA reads TGTGCCAGCAGCAGACAGGCCCCCGAGGGCTATGGCTACACCTTC.

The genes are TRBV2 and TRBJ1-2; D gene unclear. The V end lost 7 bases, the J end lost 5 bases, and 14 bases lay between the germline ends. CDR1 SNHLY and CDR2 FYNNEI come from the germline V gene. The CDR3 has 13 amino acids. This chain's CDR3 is CASTQSADYGYTF. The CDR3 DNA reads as TGTGCCAGCACCCAATCAGCAGATTATGGCTACACCTTC.